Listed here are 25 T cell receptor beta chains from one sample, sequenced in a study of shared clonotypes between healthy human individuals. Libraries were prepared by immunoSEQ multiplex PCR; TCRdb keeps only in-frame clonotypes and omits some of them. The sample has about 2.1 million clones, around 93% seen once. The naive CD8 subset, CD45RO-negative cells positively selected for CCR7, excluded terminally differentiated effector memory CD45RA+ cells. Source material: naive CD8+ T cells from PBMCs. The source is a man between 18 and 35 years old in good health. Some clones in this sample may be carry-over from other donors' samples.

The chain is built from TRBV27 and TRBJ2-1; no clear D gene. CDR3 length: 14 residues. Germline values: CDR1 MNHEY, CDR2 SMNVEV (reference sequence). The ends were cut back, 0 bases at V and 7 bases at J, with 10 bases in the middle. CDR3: CASSLSLGMNEQFF. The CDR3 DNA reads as TGTGCCAGCAGTTTATCACTGGGGATGAATGAGCAGTTCTTC.

Here the CDR3 DNA reads TGTGCCAGCAGCGGGGGACGCTCTACGTACTTC. Encoded protein: CASSGGRSTYF. The chain couples TRBV11-2 to TRBJ2-7; TRBD1 or TRBD2 may be the D gene (5 bases each). The CDR3 length is 11 residues. Per the germline V gene, CDR1 is SGHAT and CDR2 is FQNNGV. V was pared by 5 bases and J by 12 bases, with 14 bases between.

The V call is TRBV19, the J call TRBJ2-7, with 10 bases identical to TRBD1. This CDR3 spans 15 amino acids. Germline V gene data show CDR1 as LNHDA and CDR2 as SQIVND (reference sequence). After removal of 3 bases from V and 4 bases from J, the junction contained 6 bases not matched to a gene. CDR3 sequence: CASSIRTGGAYEQYF. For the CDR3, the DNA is TGTGCCAGTAGTATTAGGACAGGGGGTGCTTACGAGCAGTACTTC.

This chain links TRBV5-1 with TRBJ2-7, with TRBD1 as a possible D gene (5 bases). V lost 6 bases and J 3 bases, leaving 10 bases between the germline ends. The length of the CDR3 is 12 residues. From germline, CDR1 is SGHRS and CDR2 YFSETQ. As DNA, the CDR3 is TGCGCCAGCACAGGGCTGGACTACGAGCAGTACTTC. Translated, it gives CASTGLDYEQYF.

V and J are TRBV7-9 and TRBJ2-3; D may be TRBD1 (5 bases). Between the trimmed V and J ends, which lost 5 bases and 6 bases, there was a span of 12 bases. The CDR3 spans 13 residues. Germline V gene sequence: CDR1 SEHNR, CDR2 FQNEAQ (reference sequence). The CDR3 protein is CASSRLPGDTQYF. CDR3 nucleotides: TGTGCCAGCAGCCGACTCCCAGGGGATACGCAGTATTTT.

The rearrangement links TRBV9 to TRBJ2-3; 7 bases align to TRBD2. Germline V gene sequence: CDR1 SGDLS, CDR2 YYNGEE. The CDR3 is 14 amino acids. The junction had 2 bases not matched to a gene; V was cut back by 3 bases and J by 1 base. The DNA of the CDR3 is TGTGCCAGCAGCGATGGGAGGGGCACAGATACGCAGTATTTT. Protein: CASSDGRGTDTQYF.

CDR3: CASRAGAESMTNTEAFF. As DNA, the CDR3 is TGTGCCAGCAGGGCCGGCGCGGAGTCCATGACTAACACTGAAGCTTTCTTT. V is TRBV5-4 and J is TRBJ1-1, with D unresolved. V gave up 5 bases and J gave up 2 bases, with 22 bases separating them. In germline, CDR1 is SGHNT, CDR2 YYREEE (reference sequence). The CDR3 sequence is 17 residues long.

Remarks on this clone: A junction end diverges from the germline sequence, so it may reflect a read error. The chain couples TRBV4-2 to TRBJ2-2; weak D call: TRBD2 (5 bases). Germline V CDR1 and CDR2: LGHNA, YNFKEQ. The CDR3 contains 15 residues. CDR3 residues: CVSSQDGVLPGELFF. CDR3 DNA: TGTGTCAGCAGCCAAGACGGGGTATTGCCCGGGGAGCTGTTTTTT.

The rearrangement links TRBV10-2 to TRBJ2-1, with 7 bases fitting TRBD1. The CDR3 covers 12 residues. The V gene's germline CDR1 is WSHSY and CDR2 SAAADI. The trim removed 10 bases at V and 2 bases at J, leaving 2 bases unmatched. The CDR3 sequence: CAIQGTYNEQFF. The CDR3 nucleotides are TGCGCCATACAGGGGACCTACAATGAGCAGTTCTTC.

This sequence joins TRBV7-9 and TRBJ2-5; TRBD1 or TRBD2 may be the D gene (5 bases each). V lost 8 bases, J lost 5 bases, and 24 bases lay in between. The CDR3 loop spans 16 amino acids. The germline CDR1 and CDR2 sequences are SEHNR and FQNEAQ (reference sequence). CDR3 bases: TGTGCCAGCTTACCTCCCGGTGGGTCCAGGGAGGAGACCCAGTACTTC. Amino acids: CASLPPGGSREETQYF.

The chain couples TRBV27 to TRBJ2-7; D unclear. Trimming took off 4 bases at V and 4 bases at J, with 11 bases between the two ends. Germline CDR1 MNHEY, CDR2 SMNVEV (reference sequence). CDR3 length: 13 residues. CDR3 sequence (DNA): TGTGCCAGCAGTTCGAACCCTTTTTACGAGCAGTACTTC. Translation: CASSSNPFYEQYF.

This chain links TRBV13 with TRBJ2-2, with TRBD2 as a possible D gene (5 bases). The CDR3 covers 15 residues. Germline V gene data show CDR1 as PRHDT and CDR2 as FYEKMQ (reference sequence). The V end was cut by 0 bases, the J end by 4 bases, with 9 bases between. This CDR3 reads CASSLGVRGTGELFF. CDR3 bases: TGTGCCAGCAGCTTAGGTGTACGGGGCACCGGGGAGCTGTTTTTT.

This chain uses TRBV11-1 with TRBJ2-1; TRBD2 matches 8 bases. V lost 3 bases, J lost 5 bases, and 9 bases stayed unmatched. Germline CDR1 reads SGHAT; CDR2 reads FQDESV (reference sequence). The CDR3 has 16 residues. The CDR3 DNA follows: TGTGCCAGCAGCTTCTATCGGGAGGGCCCCCACAATGAGCAGTTCTTC. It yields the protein CASSFYREGPHNEQFF.

The CDR3 coding sequence is TGTGCCAGCAGTGATTATCGTTTCTACGAGCAGTACTTC. This codes for CASSDYRFYEQYF. This chain uses TRBV6-1 with TRBJ2-7, with D unresolved. V lost 3 bases and J 3 bases, leaving 9 bases between the germline ends. The CDR3 totals 13 residues. The germline gives CDR1 MNHNS, CDR2 SASEGT.

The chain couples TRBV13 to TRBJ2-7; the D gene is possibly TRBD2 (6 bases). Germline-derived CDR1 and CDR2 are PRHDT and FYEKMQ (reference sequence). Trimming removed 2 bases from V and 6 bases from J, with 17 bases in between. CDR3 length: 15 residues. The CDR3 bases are TGTGCCAGCAGCTTAAGAGGGACTCCCACGCCCGAGCAGTACTTC. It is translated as CASSLRGTPTPEQYF.

CDR3 sequence: CASRDGGGEQFF. CDR3 in DNA: TGTGCCAGCCGGGACGGGGGAGGGGAGCAGTTCTTC. The V gene is TRBV6-5, the J gene TRBJ2-1; 7 nucleotides align to TRBD2. This CDR3 spans 12 amino acids. J was trimmed by 10 bases and V by 8 bases; bases with no gene match: 8. Germline assignment: CDR1 MNHEY and CDR2 SVGAGI.

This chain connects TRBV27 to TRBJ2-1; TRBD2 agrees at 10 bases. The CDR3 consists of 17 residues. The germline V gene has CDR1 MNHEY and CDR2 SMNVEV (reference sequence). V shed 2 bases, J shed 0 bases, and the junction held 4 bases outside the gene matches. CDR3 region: CASSLRGLASSYNEQFF. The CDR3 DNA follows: TGTGCCAGCAGTTTAAGGGGACTAGCGAGCTCCTACAATGAGCAGTTCTTC.

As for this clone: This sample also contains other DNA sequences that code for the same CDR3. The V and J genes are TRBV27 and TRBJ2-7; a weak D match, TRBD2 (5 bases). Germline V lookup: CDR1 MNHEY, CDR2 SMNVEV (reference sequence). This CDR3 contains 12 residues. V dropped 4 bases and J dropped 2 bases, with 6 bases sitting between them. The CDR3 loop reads CASSSGTYEQYF. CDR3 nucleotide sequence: TGTGCCAGCAGTTCCGGGACCTACGAGCAGTACTTC.

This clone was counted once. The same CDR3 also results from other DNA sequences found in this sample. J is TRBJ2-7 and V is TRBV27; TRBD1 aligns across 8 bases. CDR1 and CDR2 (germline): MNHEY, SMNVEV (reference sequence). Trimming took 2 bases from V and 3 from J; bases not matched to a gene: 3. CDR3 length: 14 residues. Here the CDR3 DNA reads TGTGCCAGCAGTTTAACTGGGACAGGCTACGAGCAGTACTTC. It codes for CASSLTGTGYEQYF.

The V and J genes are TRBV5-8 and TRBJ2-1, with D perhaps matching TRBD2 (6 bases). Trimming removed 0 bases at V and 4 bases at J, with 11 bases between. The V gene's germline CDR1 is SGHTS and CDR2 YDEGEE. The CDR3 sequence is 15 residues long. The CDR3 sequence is CASSLAGSYYNEQFF. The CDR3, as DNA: TGTGCCAGCAGCTTGGCCGGGAGCTATTACAATGAGCAGTTCTTC. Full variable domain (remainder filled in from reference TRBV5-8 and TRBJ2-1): EAGVTQSPTHLIKTRGQQATLRCSPISGHTSVYWYQQALGLGLQFLLWYDEGEERNRGNFPPRFSGRQFPNYSSELNVNALELEDSALYLCASSLAGSYYNEQFFGPGTRLTVL.

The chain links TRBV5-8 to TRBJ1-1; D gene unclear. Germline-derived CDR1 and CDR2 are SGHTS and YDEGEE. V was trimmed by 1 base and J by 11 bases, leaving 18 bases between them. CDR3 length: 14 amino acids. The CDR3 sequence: CASSLYPLSVGAFF. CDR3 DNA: TGTGCCAGCAGCTTGTATCCTTTATCTGTTGGGGCTTTCTTT.

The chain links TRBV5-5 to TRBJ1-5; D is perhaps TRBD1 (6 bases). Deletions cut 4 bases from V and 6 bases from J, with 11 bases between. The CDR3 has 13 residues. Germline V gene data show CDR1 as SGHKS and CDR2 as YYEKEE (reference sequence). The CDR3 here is CASSIQGGQPQHF. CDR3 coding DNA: TGTGCCAGCAGCATACAGGGAGGTCAGCCCCAGCATTTT.

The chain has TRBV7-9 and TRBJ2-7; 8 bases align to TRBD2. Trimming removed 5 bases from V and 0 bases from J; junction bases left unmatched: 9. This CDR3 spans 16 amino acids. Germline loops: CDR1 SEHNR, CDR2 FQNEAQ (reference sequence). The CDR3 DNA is TGTGCCAGCAGCGCCAACAAGCGGGAGTTCTCCTACGAGCAGTACTTC. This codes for CASSANKREFSYEQYF.

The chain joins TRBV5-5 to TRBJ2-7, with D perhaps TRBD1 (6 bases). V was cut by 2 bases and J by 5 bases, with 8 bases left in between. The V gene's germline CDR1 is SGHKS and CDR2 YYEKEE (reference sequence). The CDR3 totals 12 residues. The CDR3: CASSLQGHEQYF. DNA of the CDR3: TGTGCCAGCAGCTTACAGGGACACGAGCAGTACTTC. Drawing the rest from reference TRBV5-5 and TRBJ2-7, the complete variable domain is DAGVTQSPTHLIKTRGQQVTLRCSPISGHKSVSWYQQVLGQGPQFIFQYYEKEERGRGNFPDRFSARQFPNYSSELNVNALLLGDSALYLCASSLQGHEQYFGPGTRLTVT.

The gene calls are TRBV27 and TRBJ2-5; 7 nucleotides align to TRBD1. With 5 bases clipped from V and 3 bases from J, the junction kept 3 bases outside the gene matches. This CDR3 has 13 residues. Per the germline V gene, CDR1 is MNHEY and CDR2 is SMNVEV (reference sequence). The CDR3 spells CASSQDREETQYF. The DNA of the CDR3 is TGTGCCAGCAGTCAAGACAGGGAAGAGACCCAGTACTTC.